This T cell receptor beta chain is drawn from a study of T-cell reconstitution after alpha-beta-depleted transplantation in children. Study results and caveats: About two months after transplant, alpha-beta T cells reportedly came from several hundred expanded graft clones. T cells produced anew were the main source of T-cell counts and diversity one year after transplant. In some patients, recipient T cells and intrathymic progenitors surviving conditioning explained high day-60 diversity.

This sample's TCRbeta library carried unique molecular identifier barcodes. MiXCR, run by TCRdb on the PCR reads, gives a single entry per CDR3 protein. This table has more than 120,000 distinct CDR3 sequences, about 8.8% appearing once. This clonotype came up a few times. The antigen remains undetermined. The junction had 11 bases not matched to a gene; V was cut back by 4 bases and J by 7 bases. This CDR3 is 15 amino acids long. Germline V gene data show CDR1 as SQVTM and CDR2 as ANQGSEA. The chain couples TRBV29-1 to TRBJ2-4; 9 bases match TRBD2. The receptor comes from a female patient between 2 and 15 years old who had a stem cell transplant for congenital amegakaryocytic thrombocytopenia, so the T cells may come from the graft donor. This specimen consisted of PBMCs, mostly from graft donor cells, obtained 180 days after TCRalphabeta/CD19-depleted stem cell transplant. The CDR3 reads CSVAARGGADNIQYF. CDR3 DNA sequence: TGCAGCGTTGCTGCTCGCGGGGGGGCCGATAACATTCAGTACTTC.